This record covers a single T cell receptor beta chain. Germline V gene lookup returns CDR1 SEHNR and CDR2 FQNEAQ (reference sequence). The J segment lost 6 bases and the V segment lost 5 bases, leaving 8 bases of the junction unmatched. The CDR3 loop spans 17 amino acids. This entry comes from a study of blood T cell repertoires in COVID-19. In the original workflow: By means of reference gene primer amplification, nucleated cell counts were estimated. The protocol was immunoSEQ multiplex PCR, while the TCRdb copy is restricted to in-frame clones and leaves out a portion. The D gene and trimming were derived from the DNA, and the V and J assignments and clone size from that table. The sample lists about 88,000 clones, less than 95% occurring once.

The sequencing input was peripheral blood. The chain combines TRBV7-9 with TRBJ2-2, with 14 positions matching TRBD2. This clonotype originated in a man aged 18 to 35 with COVID-19, enrolled during active disease. The CDR3 DNA sequence: TGTGCCAGCAGCACAAGCCCGGGACTAGCGGGAGCCGGGGAGCTGTTTTTT. Protein sequence: CASSTSPGLAGAGELFF.